The rows below give T cell receptor beta chains drawn from one sample of a study of neurological immune-mediated disorders. TCRdb reprocessed the 5' RACE reads with MiXCR, giving one entry per CDR3 protein. The table has about 66,000 distinct CDR3 sequences, 4.5% seen once. Sequencing input: PBMCs. The origin of the receptors is a man aged 25 to 40 with multiple sclerosis. Both conserved end residues are part of each CDR3. The D gene is left open where the match is weak. Size is omitted from some rows. Given values are once, few, many or a class for expanded clones.

size,J,D,V,CDR3,DNA
few,TRBJ2-3,-,TRBV11-2,CASSLGFVGGTDTQYF,TGTGCCAGCAGCTTAGGTTTTGTGGGGGGTACAGATACGCAGTATTTT
-,TRBJ2-5,-,TRBV5-1,CASSLAGMIGETQYF,TGCGCCAGCAGCTTGGCCGGGATGATTGGGGAGACCCAGTACTTC
many,TRBJ1-1,-,TRBV18,CASSPPNSATMNTEAFF,TGTGCCAGCTCACCACCTAACTCAGCTACCATGAACACTGAAGCTTTCTTT
many,TRBJ2-3,-,TRBV24-1,CATSDAGLDRDTQYF,TGTGCCACCAGTGACGCGGGCCTCGATCGCGATACGCAGTATTTT
many,TRBJ1-1,-,TRBV20-1,CSARDRARGTEAFF,TGCAGTGCTAGAGATCGGGCGAGGGGAACTGAAGCTTTCTTT
many,TRBJ1-1,TRBD1,TRBV7-2,CASSGVDRVDTEAFF,TGTGCCAGCAGCGGGGTGGACAGGGTGGACACTGAAGCTTTCTTT
many,TRBJ1-1,-,TRBV6-5,CASSPAGSAAFF,TGTGCCAGCAGCCCCGCGGGGAGCGCTGCTTTCTTT
many,TRBJ2-2,-,TRBV15,CATSWGTGELFF,TGTGCCACCAGTTGGGGTACCGGGGAGCTGTTTTTT
many,TRBJ1-1,TRBD1,TRBV2,CARGMDRANEAFF,TGTGCCAGGGGAATGGACAGGGCAAATGAAGCTTTCTTT
-,TRBJ1-6,-,TRBV5-1,CASSPWGRDSPLHF,TGCGCCAGCAGCCCTTGGGGGAGGGATTCACCCCTACACTTT
-,TRBJ2-2,-,TRBV12-3/TRBV12-4,CASSLARPTTGELFF,TGTGCCAGCAGTTTAGCGAGACCCACGACCGGGGAGCTGTTTTTT
-,TRBJ2-3,-,TRBV5-4,CASTPGLGPGDTQYF,TGTGCCAGCACCCCAGGTCTGGGGCCGGGAGATACACAGTATTTT
many,TRBJ1-6,-,TRBV15,CATREERALSYNSPLHF,TGTGCCACCAGGGAGGAGAGGGCCTTATCCTATAATTCACCCCTCCACTTT
many,TRBJ2-3,-,TRBV24-1,CATSEGTDTQYF,TGTGCCACCAGTGAAGGCACAGATACGCAGTATTTT
many,TRBJ2-1,TRBD1,TRBV9,CASSVKGGAFNEQFF,TGTGCCAGCAGCGTAAAAGGGGGCGCATTCAATGAGCAGTTCTTC
many,TRBJ1-1,TRBD1,TRBV2,CASTRLGTGGTEAFF,TGTGCCAGCACCCGGCTGGGGACAGGGGGCACTGAAGCTTTCTTT
many,TRBJ2-1,-,TRBV6-6,CASSPLAGDINEQFF,TGTGCCAGCAGCCCCCTGGCGGGGGACATCAATGAGCAGTTCTTC
many,TRBJ1-2,TRBD1,TRBV20-1,CSAPDPGQTIYGYTF,TGCAGTGCCCCAGACCCGGGACAGACTATCTATGGCTACACCTTC
few,TRBJ1-1,-,TRBV20-1,CSVRPGLSLLSNTEAFF,TGCAGTGTTAGGCCGGGACTTTCCCTGCTGTCGAACACTGAAGCTTTCTTT
many,TRBJ2-2,TRBD2,TRBV12-3/TRBV12-4,CASSPTSGGSNTGELFF,TGTGCCAGCAGTCCGACTAGCGGGGGCTCGAACACCGGGGAGCTGTTTTTT
many,TRBJ1-4,-,TRBV29-1,CSVERANEKLFF,TGCAGCGTTGAGAGGGCCAATGAAAAACTGTTTTTT
-,TRBJ1-5,-,TRBV15,CSNQPQNF,TGTAGCAATCAGCCCCAGAATTTT
-,TRBJ2-1,TRBD1,TRBV12-5,CASGFTGVKKRDEQFF,TGTGCTAGTGGTTTCACAGGGGTGAAAAAGAGGGATGAGCAGTTCTTC
many,TRBJ2-7,-,TRBV7-7,CASSPLEGGEQYF,TGTGCCAGCAGCCCTCTCGAGGGGGGCGAGCAGTACTTC
many,TRBJ1-1,-,TRBV6-5,CASSYLPTRTEAFF,TGTGCCAGCAGTTACCTACCCACCCGAACTGAAGCTTTCTTT
many,TRBJ1-2,-,TRBV29-1,CSVERGNWDGYTF,TGCAGCGTTGAACGGGGGAACTGGGATGGCTACACCTTC
many,TRBJ2-2,-,TRBV7-8,CASSLVRDTGELFF,TGTGCCAGCAGCTTAGTCAGAGATACCGGGGAGCTGTTTTTT
many,TRBJ2-3,-,TRBV20-1,CSASRGGDTDTQYF,TGCAGTGCTAGTAGGGGCGGGGACACAGATACGCAGTATTTT
few,TRBJ2-2,TRBD2,TRBV10-2,CASSESVGLAGADGELFF,TGCGCCAGCAGTGAGTCGGTTGGACTAGCGGGGGCCGACGGGGAGCTGTTTTTT
many,TRBJ1-1,-,TRBV5-1,CASQPRGRNTEAFF,TGCGCCAGCCAACCCAGGGGTCGGAACACTGAAGCTTTCTTT
many,TRBJ2-3,-,TRBV5-1,CASSTVAPGDTQYF,TGCGCCAGCAGCACGGTGGCGCCCGGGGATACGCAGTATTTT
-,TRBJ1-5,-,TRBV4-1,CASSQVWANHQPQHF,TGCGCCAGCAGCCAAGTGTGGGCTAACCATCAGCCCCAGCATTTT
many,TRBJ1-1,-,TRBV29-1,CSYMRGTEAFF,TGCAGCTATATGCGGGGAACTGAAGCTTTCTTT
many,TRBJ1-2,-,TRBV7-2,CASSLHGTNYGYTF,TGTGCCAGCAGCTTACACGGGACGAACTATGGCTACACCTTC
many,TRBJ2-3,-,TRBV9,CASSASGESTDTQYF,TGTGCCAGCAGCGCGTCAGGGGAAAGCACAGATACGCAGTATTTT
many,TRBJ2-1,-,TRBV4-2,CASSQAGWNEQFF,TGTGCCAGCAGCCAAGCAGGGTGGAATGAGCAGTTCTTC
-,TRBJ1-1,TRBD1,TRBV6-5,CASSYRRQGRTEAFF,TGTGCCAGCAGTTACCGACGACAGGGGAGGACTGAAGCTTTCTTT
many,TRBJ2-1,-,TRBV20-1,CSARDSLYEQFF,TGCAGTGCTAGAGATAGTCTCTATGAGCAGTTCTTC
many,TRBJ1-1,-,TRBV10-2,CASSELGRNTEAFF,TGCGCCAGCAGTGAGTTGGGCAGAAACACTGAAGCTTTCTTT
-,TRBJ2-1,TRBD2,TRBV5-1,CASSDLSGGAYNEQFF,TGCGCCAGCAGCGACCTCAGCGGGGGGGCTTACAATGAGCAGTTCTTC
many,TRBJ1-2,-,TRBV29-1,CSVERQDYGYTF,TGCAGCGTTGAACGACAGGACTATGGCTACACCTTC
many,TRBJ1-2,-,TRBV9,CASSVATGQSNYGYTF,TGTGCCAGCAGCGTAGCTACCGGACAGTCAAACTATGGCTACACCTTC
many,TRBJ2-3,-,TRBV5-5,CASTPSGATDTQYF,TGTGCCAGCACCCCCTCCGGGGCGACAGATACGCAGTATTTT
many,TRBJ1-1,-,TRBV6-6,CASSSSGGGDMNTEAFF,TGTGCCAGCAGTTCCTCGGGGGGTGGAGATATGAACACTGAAGCTTTCTTT
-,TRBJ1-1,-,TRBV3-1,CASSHHGRNTEAFF,TGTGCCAGCAGCCACCATGGCCGAAACACTGAAGCTTTCTTT
many,TRBJ1-2,-,TRBV6-5,CASTQRSLYGYTF,TGTGCCAGCACCCAGCGGAGCCTTTATGGCTACACCTTC
many,TRBJ1-5,-,TRBV21-1,CASSKEGGIYLWPQHF,TGTGCCAGCAGCAAAGAAGGGGGTATATATTTATGGCCCCAGCATTTT
few,TRBJ2-2,-,TRBV5-1,CASSSRGINTGELFF,TGCGCCAGCAGCTCCAGGGGAATCAACACCGGGGAGCTGTTTTTT
many,TRBJ2-2,TRBD2,TRBV7-9,CASSPGGGTNTGELFF,TGTGCCAGCAGCCCCGGGGGGGGAACGAACACCGGGGAGCTGTTTTTT
few,TRBJ2-1,-,TRBV20-1,CSARVKVRDSYNEQFF,TGCAGTGCTAGAGTAAAAGTTAGGGACTCCTACAATGAGCAGTTCTTC
many,TRBJ1-4,TRBD1,TRBV4-1,CASSPDRVHEKLFF,TGCGCCAGCAGCCCCGACAGGGTTCACGAAAAACTGTTTTTT
-,TRBJ2-7,-,TRBV6-5,CASSESGFHEQYF,TGTGCCAGCAGCGAATCTGGATTTCACGAGCAGTACTTC
many,TRBJ1-4,-,TRBV5-1,CASSIGQEAEKLFF,TGCGCCAGCAGCATAGGACAAGAGGCGGAAAAACTGTTTTTT
many,TRBJ1-2,-,TRBV7-2,CASTSILDQNNYGYTF,TGTGCCAGCACCTCAATTTTGGACCAGAATAACTATGGCTACACCTTC
many,TRBJ1-1,-,TRBV27,CASSLVPGEGTEAFF,TGTGCCAGCAGTTTGGTGCCGGGCGAGGGCACTGAAGCTTTCTTT